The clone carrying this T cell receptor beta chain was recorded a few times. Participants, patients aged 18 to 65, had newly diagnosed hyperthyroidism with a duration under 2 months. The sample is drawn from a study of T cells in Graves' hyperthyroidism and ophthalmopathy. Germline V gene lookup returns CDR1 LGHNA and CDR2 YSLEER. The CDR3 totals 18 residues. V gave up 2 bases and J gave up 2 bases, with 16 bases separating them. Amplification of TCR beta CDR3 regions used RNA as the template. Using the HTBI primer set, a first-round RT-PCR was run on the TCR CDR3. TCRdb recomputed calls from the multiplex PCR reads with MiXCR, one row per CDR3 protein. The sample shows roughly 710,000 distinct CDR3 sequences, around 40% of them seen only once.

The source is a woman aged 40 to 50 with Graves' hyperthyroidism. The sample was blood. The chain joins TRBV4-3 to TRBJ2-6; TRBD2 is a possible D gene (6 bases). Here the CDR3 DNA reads TGCGCCAGCAGCCAATTACGGCGGGACCTTACTGGGGCCAACGTCCTGACTTTC. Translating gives CASSQLRRDLTGANVLTF.